The sequence of this TCR beta chain was determined in a study of cytomegalovirus exposure and HLA in healthy donors. Concerning this clone itself: What it binds is not known.

PCR was performed using 60 Vbeta and 13 Jbeta primers. Some clones are missing from TCRdb's copy, which holds only in-frame ones; the method was immunoSEQ multiplex PCR. The sample lists 100,000 to 150,000 clones, over 70% occurring once. From germline, CDR1 is SGHRS and CDR2 YFSETQ. V trimming: 4 bases; J trimming: 1 base; junction bases outside the gene matches: 4. This CDR3 spans 15 amino acids. Whole-study results and caveats: A previous analysis found most TCR beta V segments productive roughly 90% or roughly 30% of the time.

The source of this sequence is a young woman in good health and CMV-seronegative. The specimen was PBMCs. V is TRBV5-1 and J is TRBJ1-3, with 8 bases matching TRBD1. DNA for the CDR3: TGCGCCAGCAGCGGGGGGACAGGTTCTGGAAACACCATATATTTT. Translating it yields CASSGGTGSGNTIYF.